This T cell receptor beta chain originates from a study of T-cell reconstitution after alpha-beta-depleted transplantation in children. The study's findings and limits: There were some patients whose high TCRbeta diversity at day 60 came from surviving recipient T cells and thymic progenitors. Several hundred graft clones that had expanded were reportedly the source of alpha-beta T cells about two months after transplant. It was newly produced T cells that mostly accounted for T-cell counts and diversity one year after transplant.

On this clonotype itself: The antigen remains undetermined. One end of the junction does not line up with germline, which may come from a read error.

The CDR3 contains 18 residues. The germline CDR1 and CDR2 sequences are MDHEN and SYDVKM. Unique molecular identifiers were used in preparing the TCRbeta library. TCRdb used MiXCR to reprocess the PCR reads, holding one entry per CDR3 protein. The profile shows fewer than 700,000 distinct CDR3 sequences, 13% of them singletons. The receptor was isolated from a male patient younger than 18 who had a stem cell transplant for acute myeloid leukemia, so the T cells may come from the graft donor. This chain uses TRBV28 with TRBJ2-5; 9 bases map to TRBD2. Sequenced material: PBMCs, mostly from graft donor cells, taken 360 days after TCRalphabeta/CD19-depleted stem cell transplant. The DNA of the CDR3 is TGTGCCAGCAGTGAGAGCGGGAGGCCCTATCAGGGGGGAGAGACCCGGTACTTC. Protein sequence: CASSESGRPYQGGETRYF.